These 23 T cell receptor beta chains were sequenced from one sample in a study of shared clonotypes between healthy human individuals. The data were produced by immunoSEQ multiplex PCR, yet TCRdb's version contains in-frame clones alone and is incomplete. The sample carries around 2.1 million clones, roughly 91% recorded once. Positively selected for CCR7, the CD45RO-negative cells used as naive CD8 cells excluded terminally differentiated effector memory CD45RA+ cells. The sequencing input was naive CD8+ T cells from PBMCs. All receptors derive from a man between 18 and 29 years old in good health. Some clones in this sample may be carry-over from other donors' samples.

The chain is built from TRBV7-3 and TRBJ2-3; 11 bases are shared with TRBD2. The CDR3 has 16 residues. Germline V lookup: CDR1 SGHTA, CDR2 FQGTGA. J gave up 5 bases and V 2 bases, and 6 bases lay outside the gene matches. The chain's CDR3 is CASSLSLAGGVDTQYF. The DNA of the CDR3 is TGTGCCAGCAGCTTATCCCTAGCGGGAGGTGTAGATACGCAGTATTTT.

The chain recombines TRBV10-1 with TRBJ2-1; 8 bases agree with TRBD2. The trim removed 4 bases at V and 1 base at J, leaving 3 bases unmatched. Germline CDR1 WNHNN, CDR2 SYGVQD (reference sequence). The CDR3 runs to 15 residues. CDR3 sequence (DNA): TGCGCCAGCAGTGGGGGACTAGGTTCCTACAATGAGCAGTTCTTC. Protein sequence: CASSGGLGSYNEQFF.

This clone is a singleton in its sample. Other DNA sequences in this sample translate to the same CDR3. The chain carries TRBV6-1 and TRBJ2-2; D uncertain. Trimming stripped 1 base from V and 3 bases from J, with 6 bases between. Germline lookup yields CDR1 MNHNS and CDR2 SASEGT. This CDR3 is built from 14 residues. The CDR3 spells CASSEGRYTGELFF. The DNA for the CDR3 is TGTGCCAGCAGTGAAGGCCGATACACCGGGGAGCTGTTTTTT.

The chain links TRBV9 to TRBJ1-3, with 7 positions matching TRBD1. V dropped 4 bases and J dropped 0; count of bases not matched to a gene: 7. The CDR3 has 16 residues. Germline-derived CDR1 and CDR2 are SGDLS and YYNGEE. This CDR3 is CASSSQGGSSGNTIYF. The CDR3 DNA follows: TGTGCCAGCAGCTCCCAGGGGGGGTCCTCTGGAAACACCATATATTTT.

This chain uses TRBV5-6 with TRBJ2-3; 7 nucleotides match TRBD2. From germline, CDR1 is SGHDT and CDR2 YYEEEE. The CDR3 runs to 16 residues. V lost 3 bases to trimming and J lost 3 bases; unmatched junction nucleotides: 10. CDR3 in amino acids: CASSSSSTSPTDTQYF. The CDR3 coding sequence is TGTGCCAGCAGCTCATCGTCGACTAGCCCGACAGATACGCAGTATTTT.

This chain joins TRBV5-6 and TRBJ1-1; 8 positions agree with TRBD1. Germline values: CDR1 SGHDT, CDR2 YYEEEE. V trimming: 5 bases; J trimming: 4 bases; junction bases outside the gene matches: 10. The length of the CDR3 is 15 residues. DNA of the CDR3: TGTGCCAGCAGTTACGTAAATACAGGGGGCACTGAAGCTTTCTTT. Amino acids: CASSYVNTGGTEAFF.

The chain combines TRBV5-4 with TRBJ1-1; possible D gene TRBD1, 5 bases. The CDR3 contains 14 residues. Trimming left V 4 bases short and J 1 base short, with 11 bases between. Germline CDR1 SGHNT, CDR2 YYREEE (reference sequence). Here the CDR3 DNA reads TGTGCCAGCAGCCCTGGGGGGGGGAACACTGAAGCTTTCTTT. This gives the protein CASSPGGGNTEAFF.

The CDR3 protein is CASSTNRGGSTDTQYF. In DNA, the CDR3 is TGTGCCAGTAGTACCAACAGGGGGGGGAGCACAGATACGCAGTATTTT. The chain employs TRBV19 and TRBJ2-3; possibly TRBD1 for D (8 bases). Germline loops: CDR1 LNHDA, CDR2 SQIVND (reference sequence). CDR3 length: 16 amino acids. Trimming took off 4 bases at V and 0 bases at J, with 14 bases between the two ends.

With respect to this clone: Other DNA sequences in this specimen translate into the identical CDR3. V usage is TRBV29-1 and J usage is TRBJ1-1; unclear D gene. This CDR3 is built from 13 residues. Germline CDR1 reads SQVTM; CDR2 reads ANQGSEA. V lost 3 bases, J lost 2 bases, and 10 bases lay in between. The CDR3 DNA reads as TGCAGCGTTGATGATCGGGCTAACACTGAAGCTTTCTTT. Translating it yields CSVDDRANTEAFF.

The CDR3 bases are TGTGCCACCAGCAGAGCGGCTAGCGGGAGCTACGAGCAGTACTTC. It specifies CATSRAASGSYEQYF. The chain has TRBV15 and TRBJ2-7, with 10 bases lining up with TRBD2. This CDR3 spans 15 amino acids. Germline V gene lookup returns CDR1 LNHNV and CDR2 YYDKDF (reference sequence). V dropped 1 base and J dropped 3; count of bases not matched to a gene: 3.

Here the CDR3 reads CASNPLSGTSGSGEGETQYF. In DNA, the CDR3 is TGTGCCAGCAATCCCCTATCCGGGACTAGCGGGAGCGGAGAGGGAGAGACCCAGTACTTC. The V gene is TRBV6-4, the J gene TRBJ2-5, with 14 bases identical to TRBD2. The CDR3 contains 20 residues. Germline assignment: CDR1 MRHNA and CDR2 SNTAGT. V shed 7 bases, J shed 4 bases, and the junction held 20 bases outside the gene matches.

The chain combines TRBV6-6 with TRBJ2-1; TRBD2 matches 10 bases. The J segment lost 8 bases and the V segment lost 8 bases, leaving 9 bases of the junction unmatched. The length of the CDR3 is 14 residues. Germline V gene data show CDR1 as MNHNY and CDR2 as SVGAGI (reference sequence). The DNA of the CDR3 is TGTGCCAGCGGGACTAGCGAGTTTTGGGATGAGCAGTTCTTC. It specifies CASGTSEFWDEQFF.

The rearrangement links TRBV7-2 to TRBJ2-4, with TRBD1 as a possible D gene (5 bases). The CDR3 has 15 amino acids. Germline V CDR1 and CDR2: SGHTA, FQGNSA. V lost 3 bases to trimming and J lost 3 bases, with 12 bases between them. The CDR3 DNA follows: TGTGCCAGCAGCTTTTCAGGGTCCGGCAAAAACATTCAGTACTTC. Encoded protein: CASSFSGSGKNIQYF.

V is TRBV7-9 and J is TRBJ2-7; a weak D match, TRBD1 (6 bases). The CDR3 covers 12 residues. Per germline, CDR1 SEHNR and CDR2 FQNEAQ (reference sequence). Between the trimmed V and J ends, which lost 5 bases and 6 bases, there was a span of 11 bases. CDR3 sequence reads: CASSAKGGEQYF. The CDR3 DNA reads as TGTGCCAGCAGCGCAAAAGGGGGCGAGCAGTACTTC.

The rearrangement links TRBV25-1 to TRBJ1-1; D is undetermined. Germline V lookup: CDR1 MGHDK, CDR2 SYGVNS. The V gene lost 1 base and the J gene lost 7 bases, with 10 bases spanning the gap. This CDR3 contains 13 residues. The CDR3 DNA reads as TGTGCCAGCAGTGAATTTACCGTCGATGAAGCTTTCTTT. It yields the protein CASSEFTVDEAFF. Drawing the rest from reference TRBV25-1 and TRBJ1-1, the complete variable domain is EADIYQTPRYLVIGTGKKITLECSQTMGHDKMYWYQQDPGMELHLIHYSYGVNSTEKGDLSSESTVSRIRTEHFPLTLESARPSHTSQYLCASSEFTVDEAFFGQGTRLTVV.

Turning to this clone: Other DNA sequences in this sample translate to the same CDR3. This chain uses TRBV11-2 with TRBJ2-7; 7 nucleotides match TRBD2. V dropped 3 bases and J dropped 4; count of bases not matched to a gene: 3. The germline CDR1 and CDR2 sequences are SGHAT and FQNNGV. CDR3 length equals 13 residues. CDR3 sequence reads: CASSFRGSYEQYF. Here the CDR3 DNA reads TGTGCCAGCAGCTTCCGCGGGAGTTACGAGCAGTACTTC.

This clone was observed once. This same CDR3 is encoded by further DNA sequences in the sample. The genes are TRBV7-2 and TRBJ1-5; the D is unclear. The CDR3 is made up of 12 amino acids. The germline gives CDR1 SGHTA, CDR2 FQGNSA. V lost 3 bases to trimming and J lost 2 bases, with 2 bases between them. CDR3 DNA: TGTGCCAGCAGCTTGGGCAATCAGCCCCAGCATTTT. As protein: CASSLGNQPQHF.

CDR3 protein: CAISEPSTSTDTQYF. The CDR3 region has the DNA TGTGCCATCAGTGAGCCGAGTACTAGCACAGATACGCAGTATTTT. V and J are TRBV10-3 and TRBJ2-3, with D hard to call. The CDR3 is 15 residues long. Germline V gives CDR1 ENHRY, CDR2 SYGVKD. The ends were cut back, 2 bases at V and 0 bases at J, with 9 bases in the middle.

The chain carries TRBV28 and TRBJ1-2, with D unclear. This CDR3 is 15 amino acids long. The germline V and J ends were trimmed by 5 bases and 3 bases, with 16 bases remaining between them. Germline V gene lookup returns CDR1 MDHEN and CDR2 SYDVKM. The CDR3 DNA reads as TGTGCCAGCAGTGTATCCTCCGACACCGACTATGGCTACACCTTC. Amino acid sequence: CASSVSSDTDYGYTF.

The rearrangement joins TRBV9 to TRBJ1-1; 10 bases map to TRBD1. The junction had 6 bases not matched to a gene; V was cut back by 4 bases and J by 3 bases. The germline gives CDR1 SGDLS, CDR2 YYNGEE. This CDR3 has 15 amino acids. CDR3 nucleotides: TGTGCCAGCAGCTACACCGGGACAGGGGACACTGAAGCTTTCTTT. Amino acids: CASSYTGTGDTEAFF.

The V call is TRBV27, the J call TRBJ2-1; 10 bases are a match to TRBD2. V lost 10 bases and J lost 7; bases outside the gene matches: 19. Germline V gene lookup returns CDR1 MNHEY and CDR2 SMNVEV (reference sequence). This CDR3 comprises 17 residues. The CDR3 DNA reads as TGTGCCACCTTGGTCCTAGCGGGAGTGGAGGGGCAGAATGAGCAGTTCTTC. This encodes CATLVLAGVEGQNEQFF.

The chain is built from TRBV15 and TRBJ2-7; tentative D call: TRBD2 (5 bases). V lost 2 bases, J lost 2 bases, and 10 bases lay in between. From germline, CDR1 is LNHNV and CDR2 YYDKDF (reference sequence). The CDR3 contains 14 residues. CDR3 residues: CATSRSGITYEQYF. CDR3 nucleotides: TGTGCCACCAGCAGATCCGGGATAACCTACGAGCAGTACTTC.

The rearrangement links TRBV29-1 to TRBJ1-1; D remains ambiguous. V lost 7 bases and J lost 0, with 12 bases in between. The CDR3 is 13 residues long. Germline CDR1 SQVTM, CDR2 ANQGSEA. CDR3: CSAWGSMNTEAFF. The CDR3 coding sequence is TGCAGCGCCTGGGGTTCAATGAACACTGAAGCTTTCTTT.